This TCR beta chain appears in the sequencing data of a study of control samples from healthy donors and cancer patients. This clone was picked up one time. Looked up from germline, CDR1 is MDHEN and CDR2 is SYDVKM. This CDR3 is 16 amino acids long. With 3 bases removed from V and 7 bases from J, the gap between germline ends came to 18 bases. Assay: immunoSEQ multiplex PCR; the TCRdb copy retains only in-frame clones and omits some. The table lists about 63,000 clones, 85% of them singletons. The chain combines TRBV28 with TRBJ1-4, with a possible D match to TRBD1 (5 bases). Specimen: blood. The source is a man aged 40-55 years in good health. In DNA form, the CDR3 reads TGTGCCAGCAGTTTCCCCGGACACAAGGCCGGTGAAAAACTGTTTTTT. Translation gives CASSFPGHKAGEKLFF.